This entry lists 2 T cell receptor beta chains sequenced from one sample in a study of a mutant IDH1 vaccine in newly diagnosed glioma. Method: immunoSEQ multiplex PCR; TCRdb's copy keeps in-frame clones and lacks some. The sample consists of about 63,000 clones, around four fifths of them appearing once. The time point was: baseline, week 1 (first vaccination visit). Described treatment: pre-vaccination baseline after standard-of-care therapy. The starting material was peripheral blood mononuclear cells (PBMCs), obtained from a glioma patient treated with radiotherapy, temozolomide or both. The origin of the receptors is a woman between 18 and 29 years old with glioma. Some clones in this sample may be carry-over from other donors' samples.

In this sample, this clone turned up a few times. The genes are TRBV12-5 and TRBJ1-2; no firm D call. V gave up 1 base and J gave up 7 bases, with 7 bases separating them. The CDR3 has 12 residues. The germline CDR1 and CDR2 sequences are LGHNT and FRNRAP. The CDR3, as DNA: TGTGCTAGTGGTTTGGACAGTGGTGGCTACACCTTC. Its protein is CASGLDSGGYTF.

The J gene is TRBJ1-2, the V gene TRBV5-5, with D possibly TRBD1 on 6 matching bases. Deletions cut 0 bases from V and 4 bases from J, with 22 bases between. The CDR3 is 18 residues long. Germline V lookup: CDR1 SGHKS, CDR2 YYEKEE (reference sequence). The CDR3 DNA sequence: TGTGCCAGCAGCTTGGGGGGGATACAGGGCCAGCACGGCTATGGCTACACCTTC. Protein sequence: CASSLGGIQGQHGYGYTF.